The rows below give T cell receptor beta chains drawn from one sample of a study of OX40 agonist ivuxolimab in advanced cancers. Assay used: immunoSEQ multiplex PCR; TCRdb lists only in-frame clones, some missing. The data contain roughly 60,000 clones, 90% to 95% of them singletons. The material sequenced was CD4+ or CD8+ T cells sorted from blood, taken in a trial of the OX40 agonist ivuxolimab. These TCRs come from an adult with an advanced solid tumor such as melanoma, head and neck, liver or kidney cancer. Both conserved end residues are part of each CDR3. The order of the fields is J gene, V gene, CDR3 protein.

>TRBJ2-2|TRBV9
CASSVSGSTGELFF
>TRBJ1-1|TRBV4-2
CASSQASNEPGNTEAFF
>TRBJ2-3|TRBV7-6
CASSGGSTDTQYF
>TRBJ1-1|TRBV6-6
CASSYFAGAFF
>TRBJ2-7|TRBV2
CASNQGQGSEQYF
>TRBJ1-2|TRBV6-1
CASLGTTNYGYTF
>TRBJ1-5|TRBV6-6
CASSYSVREPQHF
>TRBJ2-7|TRBV18
CASSPGGYEQYF
>TRBJ2-7|TRBV27
CASRNGASSYEQYF
>TRBJ1-4|TRBV7-9
CASSLGERETF
>TRBJ1-5|TRBV2
CASWTGKSNQPQHF
>TRBJ1-5|TRBV28
CASRSDGEPQHF
>TRBJ1-2|TRBV19
CASTKDRTNGYTF
>TRBJ2-7|TRBV9
CASSRGGYEQYF
>TRBJ2-7|TRBV18
CASSHSYEQYF
>TRBJ2-5|TRBV6-5
CASSYGRDFQETQYF
>TRBJ1-4|TRBV27
CATSGQGLRKLFF
>TRBJ2-7|TRBV15
CATQIGGAGEQYF
>TRBJ2-3|TRBV19
CASSISPWASGSPNADTQYF
>TRBJ1-4|TRBV29-1
CSAVLNNEKLFF
>TRBJ1-1|TRBV6-5
CASSYLRTGLTEAFF
>TRBJ2-1|TRBV27
CASSPDRGQYNEQFF
>TRBJ2-4|TRBV28
CASSFGLKNIQYF
>TRBJ1-2|TRBV5-6
CASSLGLGWGGYTF
>TRBJ2-7|TRBV7-2
CASSLVPSGDPYEQYF
>TRBJ2-7|TRBV11-2
CASSSSRGPYEQYF
>TRBJ2-7|TRBV14
CASSQQRKTYEQYF
>TRBJ1-2|TRBV27
CASSPGYGYTF
>TRBJ2-7|TRBV7-9
CASSPGDRGPVEQYF
>TRBJ2-1|TRBV7-2
CASRRTSGSGNEQFF
>TRBJ2-1|TRBV7-3
CASSLIGGEQFF
>TRBJ1-5|TRBV27
CASKSGSGPQHF
>TRBJ2-1|TRBV19
CASSMNRPASGRYWDNEQFF
>TRBJ1-1|TRBV7-3
CASSPGTGRDTEAFF
>TRBJ2-3|TRBV7-8
CASSRSGLAGVVTDTQYF
>TRBJ2-1|TRBV29-1
CSVEDGGLHSYNEQFF
>TRBJ1-2|TRBV4-1
CASSQGPGQRRDGYTF
>TRBJ2-1|TRBV29-1
CSVVVGNEQFF
>TRBJ2-7|TRBV2
CASTEPGQGAGEQYF
>TRBJ1-5|TRBV7-2
CASSSPPLYSNQPQHF
>TRBJ2-7|TRBV6-6
CASLGGISWEQYF
>TRBJ2-7|TRBV4-2
CASSQDKGSEQYF
>TRBJ2-3|TRBV6-1
CASSEDPTGVGTDTQYF
>TRBJ2-5|TRBV6-1
CASQRVQETQYF
>TRBJ2-7|TRBV4-1
CASSQEGTSGSYEQYF